This TCR beta chain was documented in a study of beta chain features in type 1 diabetes. What was sequenced were expressed TCRB transcripts, since all of the isolated RNA had been reverse transcribed. Measured with immunoSEQ multiplex PCR; TCRdb has only the in-frame clones, and not every one. Here the sample spans around 170,000 clones, 7.5% to 9.5% being singletons. Study-wide results and limits: A greater similarity of naive, central memory and Treg TCRB repertoires was seen among patients than among healthy donors. Fewer junction insertions and more nucleotide deletions appeared in type 1 diabetes patients.

A few counts support this clone. The antigen is not known. Input material: central memory CD4+ T cells from blood. This clonotype originated in a woman in her late teens or twenties in good health.

CDR3 region: CASSPGLPSYEQYF. In DNA, the CDR3 is TGTGCCAGCAGCCCCGGACTCCCCTCCTACGAGCAGTACTTC. This chain connects TRBV7-2 to TRBJ2-7, with a weak D call TRBD2 (5 bases). With 5 bases removed from V and 0 bases from J, the gap between germline ends came to 11 bases. The CDR3 contains 14 residues. Germline CDR1 reads SGHTA; CDR2 reads FQGNSA.